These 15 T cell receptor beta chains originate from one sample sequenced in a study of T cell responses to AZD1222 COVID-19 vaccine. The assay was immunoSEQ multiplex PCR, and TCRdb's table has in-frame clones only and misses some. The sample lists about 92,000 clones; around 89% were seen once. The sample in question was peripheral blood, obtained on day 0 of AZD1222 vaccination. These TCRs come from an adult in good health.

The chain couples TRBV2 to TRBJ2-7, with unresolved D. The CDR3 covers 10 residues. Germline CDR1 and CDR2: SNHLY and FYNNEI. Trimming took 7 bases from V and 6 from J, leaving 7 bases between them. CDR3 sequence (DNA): TGTGCCAGCATCCAAGGCGAGCAGTACTTC. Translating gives CASIQGEQYF.

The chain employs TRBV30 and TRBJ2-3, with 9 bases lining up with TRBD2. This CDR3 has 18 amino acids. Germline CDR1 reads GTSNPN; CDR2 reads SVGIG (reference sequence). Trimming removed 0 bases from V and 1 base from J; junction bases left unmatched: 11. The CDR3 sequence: CAWSVRPFSGSGTDTQYF. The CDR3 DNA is TGTGCCTGGAGTGTACGACCTTTTAGCGGGAGCGGCACAGATACGCAGTATTTT.

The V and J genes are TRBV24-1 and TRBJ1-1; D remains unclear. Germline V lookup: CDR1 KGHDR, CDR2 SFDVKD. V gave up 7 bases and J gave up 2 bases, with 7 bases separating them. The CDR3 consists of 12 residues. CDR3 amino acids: CATSDENTEAFF. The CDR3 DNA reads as TGTGCCACCAGCGATGAAAACACTGAAGCTTTCTTT.

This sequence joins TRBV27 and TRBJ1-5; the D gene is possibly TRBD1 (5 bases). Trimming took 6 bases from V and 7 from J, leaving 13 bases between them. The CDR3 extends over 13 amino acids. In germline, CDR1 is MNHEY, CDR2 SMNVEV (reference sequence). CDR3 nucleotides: TGTGCCAGCAGGAGAGGGGTGGACCAGCCCCAGCATTTT. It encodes CASRRGVDQPQHF.

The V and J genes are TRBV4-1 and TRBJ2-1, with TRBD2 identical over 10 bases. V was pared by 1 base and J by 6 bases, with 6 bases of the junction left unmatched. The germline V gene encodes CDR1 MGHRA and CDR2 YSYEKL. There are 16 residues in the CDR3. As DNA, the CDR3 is TGCGCCAGCAGCCAAGCCAGCGGGAGGGCCCTCAATGAGCAGTTCTTC. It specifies CASSQASGRALNEQFF.

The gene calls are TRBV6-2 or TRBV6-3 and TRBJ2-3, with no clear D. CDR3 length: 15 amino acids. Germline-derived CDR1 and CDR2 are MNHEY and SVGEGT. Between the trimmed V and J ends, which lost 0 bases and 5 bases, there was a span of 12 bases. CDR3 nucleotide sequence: TGTGCCAGCAGTTACTCTTTCGGAATTAAAGATACGCAGTATTTT. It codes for CASSYSFGIKDTQYF.

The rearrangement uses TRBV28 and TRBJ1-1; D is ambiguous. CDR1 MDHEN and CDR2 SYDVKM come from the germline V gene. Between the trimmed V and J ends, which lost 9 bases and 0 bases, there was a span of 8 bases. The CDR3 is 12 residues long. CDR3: CASHSVNTEAFF. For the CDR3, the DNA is TGTGCCAGTCACAGCGTGAACACTGAAGCTTTCTTT.

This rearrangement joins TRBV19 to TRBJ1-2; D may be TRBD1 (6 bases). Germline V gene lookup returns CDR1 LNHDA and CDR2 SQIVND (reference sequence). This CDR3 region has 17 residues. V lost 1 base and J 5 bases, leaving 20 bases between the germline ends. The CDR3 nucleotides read TGTGCCAGTAGTATAGTCTCCCCTCGCAGGGGAAAGTATGGCTACACCTTC. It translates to CASSIVSPRRGKYGYTF.

DNA for the CDR3: TGTGCCAGCAGTTACTCGAGGGGATACAATGAGCAGTTCTTC. Translation gives CASSYSRGYNEQFF. The chain uses TRBV6-2 or TRBV6-3 and TRBJ2-1; D may be TRBD1 or TRBD2 (5 bases each). V was clipped by 0 bases and J by 4 bases, with 7 bases between them. Germline V lookup: CDR1 MNHEY, CDR2 SVGEGT. CDR3 length: 14 residues.

The CDR3 region is CASSLEWLAGGRTDTQYF. CDR3 bases: TGTGCCAGCAGCTTAGAATGGTTAGCGGGAGGGAGGACAGATACGCAGTATTTT. The V call is TRBV11-2, the J call TRBJ2-3; 11 nucleotides match TRBD2. V lost 0 bases, J lost 3 bases, and 8 bases stayed unmatched. Germline CDR1 is SGHAT and CDR2 is FQNNGV. The CDR3 is made up of 18 amino acids.

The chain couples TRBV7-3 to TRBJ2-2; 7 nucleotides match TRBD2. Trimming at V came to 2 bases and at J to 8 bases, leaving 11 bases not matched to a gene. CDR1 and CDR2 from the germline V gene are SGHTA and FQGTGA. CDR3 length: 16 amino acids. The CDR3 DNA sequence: TGTGCCAGCAGCTTAGGCCTAGCGGTCCCGCGAGGGGAGCTGTTTTTT. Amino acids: CASSLGLAVPRGELFF.

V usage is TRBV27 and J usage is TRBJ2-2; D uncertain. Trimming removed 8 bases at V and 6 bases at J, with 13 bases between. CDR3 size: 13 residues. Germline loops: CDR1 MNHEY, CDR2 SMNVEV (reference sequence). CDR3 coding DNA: TGTGCCAGCTCCAGTGGGGAAGCCGGGGAGCTGTTTTTT. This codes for CASSSGEAGELFF.

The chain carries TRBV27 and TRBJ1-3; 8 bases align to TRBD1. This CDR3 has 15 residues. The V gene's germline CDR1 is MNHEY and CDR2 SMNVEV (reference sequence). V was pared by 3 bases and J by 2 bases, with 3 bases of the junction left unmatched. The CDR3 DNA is TGTGCCAGCAGTTTGACAGGGGCGCCTGGAAACACCATATATTTT. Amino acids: CASSLTGAPGNTIYF.

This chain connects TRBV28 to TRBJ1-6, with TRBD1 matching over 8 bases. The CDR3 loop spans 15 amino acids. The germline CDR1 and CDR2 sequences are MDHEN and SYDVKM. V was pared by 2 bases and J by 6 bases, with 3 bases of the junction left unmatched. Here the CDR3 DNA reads TGTGCCAGCAGTTTAAGACAGGGGAGTAATTCACCCCTCCACTTT. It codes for CASSLRQGSNSPLHF.

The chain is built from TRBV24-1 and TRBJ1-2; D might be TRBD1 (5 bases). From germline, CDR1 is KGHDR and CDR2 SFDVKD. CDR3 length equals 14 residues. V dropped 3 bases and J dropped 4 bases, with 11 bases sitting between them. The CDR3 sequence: CATSDARVTYGYTF. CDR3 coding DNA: TGTGCCACCAGTGATGCCAGGGTGACCTATGGCTACACCTTC.